Following are 4 T cell receptor beta chains from one sample sequenced in a study of T cell repertoires in cytomegalovirus infection. These receptors' antigens are unknown. TCRdb re-called the reads through MiXCR, storing one row per CDR3 protein. The sample has 900,000 to 950,000 distinct CDR3 sequences; approximately 31% are singletons. Source: cultured CD8+ T cells from PBMCs, taken from culture after CMV antigen stimulation. The receptor source for this set is a human donor in good health (CMV status not recorded). Some clones in this sample may be carry-over from other donors' samples.

This rearrangement joins TRBV6-2 or TRBV6-3 to TRBJ1-1; no reliable D call. V was trimmed by 10 bases and J by 1 base, leaving 13 bases between them. Per germline, CDR1 MNHEY and CDR2 SVGEGT. CDR3 length equals 13 residues. The CDR3 region is CATTQVRNTEAFF. The CDR3 coding sequence is TGTGCCACCACCCAGGTCCGGAACACTGAAGCTTTCTTT.

The chain uses TRBV29-1 and TRBJ1-2; TRBD1 might be the D (5 bases). This CDR3 has 12 amino acids. Trimming took 3 bases from V and 7 from J, leaving 12 bases between them. Germline loops: CDR1 SQVTM, CDR2 ANQGSEA. CDR3 DNA: TGCAGCGTTGATTGGGACTGGGGTGGCTACACCTTC. This sequence encodes CSVDWDWGGYTF.

The genes are TRBV29-1 and TRBJ2-7, with 8 bases that match TRBD2. This CDR3 has 11 amino acids. Trimming took 6 bases from V and 7 from J; bases not matched to a gene: 5. Germline V gene data show CDR1 as SQVTM and CDR2 as ANQGSEA. The CDR3: CSVGGLAEQYF. CDR3 sequence (DNA): TGCAGCGTAGGTGGACTAGCAGAGCAGTACTTC.

The chain recombines TRBV18 with TRBJ2-5, with D unclear. CDR1 is KGHSH and CDR2 is LQKENI in the germline V gene. V gave up 0 bases and J gave up 2 bases, with 10 bases separating them. The CDR3 extends over 15 amino acids. CDR3 nucleotide sequence: TGTGCCAGCTCACCACCTCCGGCAGAACAAGAGACCCAGTACTTC. Translating gives CASSPPPAEQETQYF.